This T cell receptor (beta chain) was found in a study of patients and donors after allogeneic stem cell transplantation. TCRdb re-analysed the RT-PCR reads in MiXCR, keeping a single row per CDR3 protein. Of 190,000 or so distinct CDR3 sequences listed, 41% are singletons. This clonotype was counted between two and nine times. Sample: blood, either unsorted or a sorted T cell fraction (not recorded which). The receptor's source is a human donor who was either an allogeneic HSCT recipient or a stem cell or donor lymphocyte infusion donor (not recorded which). It is not recorded whose cells these are; they may come from a transplant donor.

The CDR3 bases are TGTGCCAGCAGCCGCGTGGCGGGAGGTGAAGATACGCAGTATTTT. Translation: CASSRVAGGEDTQYF. The chain uses TRBV6-6 and TRBJ2-3; 8 nucleotides align to TRBD2. The V and J ends lost 6 bases and 5 bases, in that order; junction bases with no gene match: 10. Germline CDR1 and CDR2: MNHNY and SVGAGI (reference sequence). The CDR3 is 15 amino acids.